This T cell receptor (beta chain) was identified during a study of CD8 T cells in ankylosing spondylitis. TCRdb independently ran MiXCR on the 5' RACE reads; one entry per CDR3 protein. The profile covers a few hundred thousand distinct CDR3 sequences, with approximately 20% appearing a single time and around 30% taken by the ten largest. Trimming pared 3 bases from V and 5 bases from J, leaving 9 bases between. The V gene's germline CDR1 is SEHNR and CDR2 FQNEAQ (reference sequence). There are 13 residues in the CDR3. The clonotype comes from a male donor with ankylosing spondylitis or in good health (not recorded which). Sequenced: blood, either unsorted or a sorted T cell fraction (not recorded which). This chain uses TRBV7-9 with TRBJ2-3; TRBD2 might be the D (6 bases). Here the CDR3 reads CASSLEGQDTQYF. The DNA of the CDR3 is TGTGCCAGCAGCTTGGAGGGGCAAGATACGCAGTATTTT.